Described below is a single T cell receptor (beta chain) sequence and its context. This sample was taken from a study of blood T cell repertoires in COVID-19. Profiled with immunoSEQ multiplex PCR; TCRdb holds only in-frame clones, not every one. The sample includes some 120,000 clones, roughly 80% of them seen just once. Deletions cut 3 bases from V and 9 bases from J, with 17 bases between. From germline, CDR1 is SGHTA and CDR2 FQGNSA. The CDR3 has 14 residues. The sample consisted of peripheral blood. V and J are TRBV7-2 and TRBJ1-1; D is perhaps TRBD1 (6 bases). This sequence was found in a woman in her forties or fifties with acute or convalescent COVID-19. CDR3 residues: CASSFIRGGGQAFF. The CDR3 DNA reads TGTGCCAGCAGCTTTATAAGGGGGGGAGGGCAAGCTTTCTTT.